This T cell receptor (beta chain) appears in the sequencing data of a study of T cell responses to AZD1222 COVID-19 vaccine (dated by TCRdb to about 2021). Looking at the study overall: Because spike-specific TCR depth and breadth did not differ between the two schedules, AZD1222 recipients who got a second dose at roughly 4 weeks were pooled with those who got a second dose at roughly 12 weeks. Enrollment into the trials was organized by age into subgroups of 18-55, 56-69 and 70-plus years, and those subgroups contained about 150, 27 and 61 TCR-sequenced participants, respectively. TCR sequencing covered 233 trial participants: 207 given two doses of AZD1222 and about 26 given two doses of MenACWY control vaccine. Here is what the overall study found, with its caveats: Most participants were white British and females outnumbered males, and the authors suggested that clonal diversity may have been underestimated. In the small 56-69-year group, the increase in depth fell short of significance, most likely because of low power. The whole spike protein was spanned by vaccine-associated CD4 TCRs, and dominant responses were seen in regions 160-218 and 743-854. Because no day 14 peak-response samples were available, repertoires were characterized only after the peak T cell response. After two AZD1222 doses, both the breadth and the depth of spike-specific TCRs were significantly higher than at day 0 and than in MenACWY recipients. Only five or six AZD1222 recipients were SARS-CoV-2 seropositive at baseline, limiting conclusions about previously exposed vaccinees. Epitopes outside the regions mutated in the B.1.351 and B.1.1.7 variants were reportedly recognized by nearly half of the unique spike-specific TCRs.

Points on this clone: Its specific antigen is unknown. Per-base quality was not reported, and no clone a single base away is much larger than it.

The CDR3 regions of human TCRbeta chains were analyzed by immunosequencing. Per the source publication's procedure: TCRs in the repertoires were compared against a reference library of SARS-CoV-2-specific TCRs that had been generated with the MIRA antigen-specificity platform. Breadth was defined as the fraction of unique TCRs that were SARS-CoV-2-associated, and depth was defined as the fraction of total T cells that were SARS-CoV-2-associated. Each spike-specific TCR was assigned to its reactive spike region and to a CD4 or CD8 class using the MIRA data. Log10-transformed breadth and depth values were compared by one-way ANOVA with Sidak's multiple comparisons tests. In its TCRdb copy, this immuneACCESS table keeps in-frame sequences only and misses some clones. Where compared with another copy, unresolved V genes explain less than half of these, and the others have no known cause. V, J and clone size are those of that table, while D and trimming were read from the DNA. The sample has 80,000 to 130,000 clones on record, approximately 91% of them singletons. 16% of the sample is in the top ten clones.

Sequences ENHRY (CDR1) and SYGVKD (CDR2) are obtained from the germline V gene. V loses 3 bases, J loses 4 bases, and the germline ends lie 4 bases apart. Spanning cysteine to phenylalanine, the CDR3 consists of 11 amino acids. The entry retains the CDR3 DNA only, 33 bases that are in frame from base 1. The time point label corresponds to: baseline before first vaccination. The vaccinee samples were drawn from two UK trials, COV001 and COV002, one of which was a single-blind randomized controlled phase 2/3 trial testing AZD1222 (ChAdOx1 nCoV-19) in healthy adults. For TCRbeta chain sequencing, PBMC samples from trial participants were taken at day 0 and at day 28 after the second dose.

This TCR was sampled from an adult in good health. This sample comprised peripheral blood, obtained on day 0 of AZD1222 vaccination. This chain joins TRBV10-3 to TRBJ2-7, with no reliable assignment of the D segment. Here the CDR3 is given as CAISDGYEQYF. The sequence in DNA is TGTGCCATCAGTGATGGGTACGAGCAGTACTTC.